This T cell receptor (beta chain) was captured by sequencing in a study of control samples from healthy donors and cancer patients. The table came from immunoSEQ multiplex PCR; TCRdb's copy has only in-frame clones and leaves some out. This sample has some 150,000 clones, with over 90% found just once. This clonotype was obtained from a woman aged 30 to 39 in good health. Sequenced: blood.

CDR3 loop: CPRSEGGGLGANVLTF. CDR3 sequence (DNA): TGTCCCCGCAGTGAAGGGGGGGGGCTTGGGGCCAACGTCCTGACTTTC. The chain couples TRBV6-1 to TRBJ2-6; D is possibly TRBD2 (7 bases). This CDR3 has 16 residues. Germline lookup yields CDR1 MNHNS and CDR2 SASEGT.